Presented here are 7 T cell receptor beta chains from one specimen sequenced in a study of blood T cell repertoires in COVID-19. Only in-frame clones appear in the TCRdb table, and some are missing; sequencing was by immunoSEQ multiplex PCR. The sample consists of some 260,000 clones, over 80% of them appearing once. Source material: PBMCs or T cells enriched from blood (not recorded which). The receptors stem from a young woman who had recovered from COVID-19.

DNA of the CDR3: TGTGCCATCAGTGACTACGGGAGGGGGCGCGGGAATGGCTACACCTTC. Translating it yields CAISDYGRGRGNGYTF. The rearrangement links TRBV10-3 to TRBJ1-2, with 7 bases lining up with TRBD1. V lost 3 bases, J lost 6 bases, and 13 bases stayed unmatched. This CDR3 spans 16 amino acids. The V gene's germline CDR1 is ENHRY and CDR2 SYGVKD.

The count of this clone is one. The rearrangement joins TRBV11-2 to TRBJ1-4; 8 positions match TRBD1. Unmatched junction bases numbered 6, after V lost 5 bases and J lost 7 bases. The germline CDR1 and CDR2 sequences are SGHAT and FQNNGV. The CDR3 contains 14 residues. The CDR3 is CASSVRGLGEKLFF. The CDR3 DNA follows: TGTGCCAGCAGCGTCAGGGGGCTAGGTGAAAAACTGTTTTTT.

The chain has TRBV20-1 and TRBJ1-5; D possibly corresponds to TRBD1 (5 bases). This CDR3 is 15 amino acids long. The germline V gene has CDR1 DFQATT and CDR2 SNEGSKA (reference sequence). Trimming took 3 bases from V and 0 from J, leaving 12 bases between them. The CDR3 DNA reads as TGCAGTGCTAGTAGGGGTCTCTATAGCAATCAGCCCCAGCATTTT. It codes for CSASRGLYSNQPQHF.

The chain uses TRBV24-1 and TRBJ1-2; no reliable D call. Germline CDR1 is KGHDR and CDR2 is SFDVKD. V lost 3 bases to trimming and J lost 2 bases, with 6 bases between them. CDR3 size: 13 residues. CDR3 bases: TGTGCCACCAGTGATGGAGGGAACTATGGCTACACCTTC. It codes for CATSDGGNYGYTF.

This clone appeared a few times. V gene TRBV7-9 combines with J gene TRBJ2-5, with a weak D call TRBD2 (5 bases). V lost 11 bases to trimming and J lost 4 bases, with 17 bases between them. Germline values: CDR1 SEHNR, CDR2 FQNEAQ (reference sequence). The CDR3 sequence is 13 residues long. CDR3 sequence: CADVGETIETQYF. As DNA, the CDR3 is TGTGCCGATGTTGGGGAGACTATAGAGACCCAGTACTTC.

DNA of the CDR3: TGCGCCAGCAGGGGACAGACCAGCTCCTACGAGCAGTACTTC. Protein sequence: CASRGQTSSYEQYF. The genes are TRBV5-1 and TRBJ2-7; 7 nucleotides agree with TRBD1. Germline CDR1 and CDR2: SGHRS and YFSETQ. V gave up 5 bases and J gave up 0 bases; unmatched junction bases: 5. CDR3 size: 14 residues.

The V call is TRBV7-2, the J call TRBJ2-1, with TRBD2 identical over 8 bases. With V trimmed by 5 bases and J by 4 bases, 16 bases remained unmatched. Germline V gene data show CDR1 as SGHTA and CDR2 as FQGNSA. The CDR3 sequence is 18 residues long. As DNA, the CDR3 is TGTGCCAGCAGCCGGAGGGGTTTCGAGCGGGGGCCGTACAATGAGCAGTTCTTC. Translation: CASSRRGFERGPYNEQFF.